One sample yielded the 20 T cell receptor beta chains listed below, sequenced in a study of a mutant IDH1 vaccine in newly diagnosed glioma. As for time point: week 23, last vaccination. The investigators gave 300 ug of mutant IDH1 20-mer peptide in each vaccine dose, together with topical imiquimod. Method: immunoSEQ multiplex PCR; TCRdb's copy keeps in-frame clones and lacks some. The sample carries about 20,000 clones, about four fifths recorded once. These receptors' antigens are unknown. Sequencing was performed on PBMCs, taken from a glioma patient whose treatment included an IDH1 peptide vaccine. These receptors were collected from a man aged 30-40 years with glioma.

The V gene is TRBV4-1, the J gene TRBJ1-2, with 11 positions matching TRBD1. Germline lookup yields CDR1 MGHRA and CDR2 YSYEKL. The V segment lost 4 bases and the J segment 2 bases; nucleotides outside the gene matches: 6. This CDR3 has 16 amino acids. CDR3 in DNA: TGCGCCAGCAGCCCACCGGACAGGGGGCCGAACTATGGCTACACCTTC. It specifies CASSPPDRGPNYGYTF.

V gene TRBV6-5 combines with J gene TRBJ1-5; the D is unclear. V dropped 0 bases and J dropped 4 bases, with 10 bases sitting between them. The CDR3 has 15 amino acids. Per germline, CDR1 MNHEY and CDR2 SVGAGI. CDR3 sequence: CASSYSTPGNQPQHF. The CDR3 DNA follows: TGTGCCAGCAGTTACTCCACACCTGGGAATCAGCCCCAGCATTTT.

The genes are TRBV6-6 and TRBJ2-7; 10 bases match TRBD2. V lost 6 bases to trimming and J lost 2 bases; unmatched junction nucleotides: 10. CDR1 is MNHNY and CDR2 is SVGAGI in the germline V gene (reference sequence). The CDR3 totals 16 residues. In DNA, the CDR3 is TGTGCCAGCAGGGAATTGACTAGCGGGCCCCCCTACGAGCAGTACTTC. This gives the protein CASRELTSGPPYEQYF.

The J gene is TRBJ1-3, the V gene TRBV5-5; tentative D call: TRBD1 (6 bases). V lost 4 bases, J lost 1 base, and 18 bases lay in between. The CDR3 has 17 amino acids. CDR1 is SGHKS and CDR2 is YYEKEE in the germline V gene (reference sequence). The CDR3 DNA sequence: TGTGCCAGCAGCGGGTGGCGGGACACGATTTCTGGAAACACCATATATTTT. This gives the protein CASSGWRDTISGNTIYF. The entire variable domain, with the rest obtained from reference TRBV5-5 and TRBJ1-3, is as follows: DAGVTQSPTHLIKTRGQQVTLRCSPISGHKSVSWYQQVLGQGPQFIFQYYEKEERGRGNFPDRFSARQFPNYSSELNVNALLLGDSALYLCASSGWRDTISGNTIYFGEGSWLTVV.

V is TRBV5-6 and J is TRBJ2-7; 9 bases map to TRBD1. Germline V gene lookup returns CDR1 SGHDT and CDR2 YYEEEE. The trim removed 4 bases at V and 6 bases at J, leaving 8 bases unmatched. The length of the CDR3 is 14 residues. The chain's CDR3 is CASSPGTGLPEQYF. In DNA, the CDR3 is TGTGCCAGCAGCCCGGGGACAGGGCTCCCCGAGCAGTACTTC.

The CDR3 nucleotides are TGTGCCAGCAGGTTAGCTTTGACTAGCAGCTACGAGCAGTACTTC. It translates to CASRLALTSSYEQYF. The chain carries TRBV27 and TRBJ2-7; TRBD2 matches at 7 bases. Unmatched junction bases numbered 11, after V lost 6 bases and J lost 3 bases. The CDR3 is made up of 15 amino acids. Germline V gene sequence: CDR1 MNHEY, CDR2 SMNVEV (reference sequence).

V gene TRBV6-1 combines with J gene TRBJ2-1, with D tentatively TRBD1 or TRBD2 (6 bases each). The CDR3 consists of 15 residues. Trimming took 2 bases from V and 4 from J, leaving 12 bases between them. The V gene's germline CDR1 is MNHNS and CDR2 SASEGT. CDR3 loop: CASSELGGAYNEQFF. CDR3 sequence (DNA): TGTGCCAGCAGTGAATTGGGGGGCGCTTACAATGAGCAGTTCTTC.

The genes are TRBV15 and TRBJ1-3, with D uncertain. The CDR3 sequence is 17 residues long. The germline V gene encodes CDR1 LNHNV and CDR2 YYDKDF (reference sequence). V dropped 0 bases and J dropped 0 bases, with 12 bases sitting between them. The CDR3 DNA reads TGTGCCACCAGCAGAGAGCGGCTGCCGAGCTCTGGAAACACCATATATTTT. This codes for CATSRERLPSSGNTIYF.

J is TRBJ2-7 and V is TRBV5-6; D gene unclear. CDR3 length equals 14 residues. Germline assignment: CDR1 SGHDT and CDR2 YYEEEE. V lost 5 bases, J lost 0 bases, and 12 bases lay in between. The CDR3 nucleotides read TGTGCCAGCAGTAAAATCTACAGCTCCTACGAGCAGTACTTC. This sequence encodes CASSKIYSSYEQYF.

This chain connects TRBV4-1 to TRBJ2-7; no definite D call. CDR1 is MGHRA and CDR2 is YSYEKL in the germline V gene. Trimming pared 6 bases from V and 0 bases from J, leaving 12 bases between. The CDR3 extends over 14 amino acids. CDR3 region: CASSEESLSYEQYF. The CDR3 DNA reads as TGCGCCAGCAGTGAGGAGTCCCTCTCCTACGAGCAGTACTTC.

This sequence joins TRBV29-1 and TRBJ2-1; 13 bases are a match to TRBD2. Germline V CDR1 and CDR2: SQVTM, ANQGSEA. The V and J ends lost 4 bases and 6 bases, in that order; junction bases with no gene match: 3. The CDR3 length is 14 residues. CDR3 amino acids: CSVGRTSGSNEQFF. CDR3 in DNA: TGCAGCGTTGGAAGGACTAGCGGGAGCAATGAGCAGTTCTTC.

The chain is built from TRBV5-1 and TRBJ2-5; possible D gene TRBD1, 5 bases. V was pared by 0 bases and J by 1 base, with 13 bases between. The CDR3 consists of 16 residues. The V gene's germline CDR1 is SGHRS and CDR2 YFSETQ. In DNA, the CDR3 is TGCGCCAGCAGCTTGGGTCTTTCGGACATCCAAGAGACCCAGTACTTC. This translates into CASSLGLSDIQETQYF.

This rearrangement joins TRBV29-1 to TRBJ2-7; D unresolved. V lost 4 bases and J 1 base, leaving 11 bases between the germline ends. The CDR3 consists of 13 residues. Per germline, CDR1 SQVTM and CDR2 ANQGSEA. CDR3 residues: CSVGQRASYEQYF. DNA for the CDR3: TGCAGCGTTGGGCAGCGCGCTTCCTACGAGCAGTACTTC.

This chain links TRBV5-1 with TRBJ1-2; 9 nucleotides line up with TRBD1. Germline CDR1 and CDR2: SGHRS and YFSETQ. CDR3 length: 16 amino acids. Trimming took 3 bases from V and 8 from J; bases not matched to a gene: 14. CDR3 sequence reads: CASSSDWGTGPGGYTF. CDR3 coding DNA: TGCGCCAGCAGCTCCGACTGGGGGACAGGGCCGGGCGGCTACACCTTC.

The gene calls are TRBV5-1 and TRBJ2-5; perhaps TRBD2 as D (6 bases). The V end was cut by 4 bases, the J end by 3 bases, with 13 bases between. This CDR3 has 14 amino acids. Germline V gene lookup returns CDR1 SGHRS and CDR2 YFSETQ. The CDR3 loop reads CASSRGGVEETQYF. Written as DNA, the CDR3 is TGCGCCAGCAGCCGCGGAGGGGTGGAAGAGACCCAGTACTTC.

This clone has a handful of counts. This chain joins TRBV6-5 and TRBJ1-1; perhaps TRBD1 as D (5 bases). V lost 4 bases, J lost 3 bases, and 6 bases lay in between. The CDR3 consists of 12 residues. CDR1 MNHEY and CDR2 SVGAGI come from the germline V gene. CDR3 protein: CASSLGDTEAFF. For the CDR3, the DNA is TGTGCCAGCAGTTTGGGGGACACTGAAGCTTTCTTT.

This chain links TRBV19 with TRBJ1-1; no definite D call. The CDR3 consists of 12 residues. The germline gives CDR1 LNHDA, CDR2 SQIVND (reference sequence). V was trimmed by 7 bases and J by 3 bases, leaving 9 bases between them. This CDR3 is CASTRAYTEAFF. The CDR3 DNA sequence: TGTGCCAGTACGAGAGCCTACACTGAAGCTTTCTTT.

This clone was seen more than once but under ten times. This chain joins TRBV18 and TRBJ2-7; D is unresolved. CDR3 length equals 14 residues. Trimming took off 0 bases at V and 2 bases at J, with 8 bases between the two ends. CDR1 KGHSH and CDR2 LQKENI come from the germline V gene. Written as DNA, the CDR3 is TGTGCCAGCTCACCACCGAACAGACCCTACGAGCAGTACTTC. Residues: CASSPPNRPYEQYF.

The chain couples TRBV4-2 to TRBJ1-1; D call uncertain. V gave up 0 bases and J gave up 7 bases, with 18 bases separating them. The CDR3 has 16 residues. Germline V gene data show CDR1 as LGHNA and CDR2 as YNFKEQ. The CDR3 nucleotides are TGTGCCAGCAGCCAAGACTCTTTTGTCCAGGCCGATGAAGCTTTCTTT. It is translated as CASSQDSFVQADEAFF.

The V and J genes are TRBV19 and TRBJ2-1; 10 bases are a match to TRBD1. Per germline, CDR1 LNHDA and CDR2 SQIVND (reference sequence). This CDR3 contains 16 residues. V was clipped by 1 base and J by 4 bases; unmatched bases: 4. CDR3 sequence (DNA): TGTGCCAGTAGTATAGTCGGGGGACAGGGGTACAATGAGCAGTTCTTC. Translated: CASSIVGGQGYNEQFF. Together with reference TRBV19 and TRBJ2-1, the CDR3 gives the full variable domain: DGGITQSPKYLFRKEGQNVTLSCEQNLNHDAMYWYRQDPGQGLRLIYYSQIVNDFQKGDIAEGYSVSREKKESFPLTVTSAQKNPTAFYLCASSIVGGQGYNEQFFGPGTRLTVL.